This T cell receptor beta chain was found in a study of shared clonotypes between healthy human individuals. Whole-study results and caveats: Memory subsets generally showed smaller estimated richness than naive subsets did.

Generated by immunoSEQ multiplex PCR, the TCRdb table keeps only in-frame clones and is missing some. The table includes 2 million or so clones, about 95% detected once. V shed 6 bases and J shed 8 bases, with 34 bases lying between them. The CDR3 runs to 20 residues. The V gene's germline CDR1 is MDHEN and CDR2 SYDVKM. A remark on this clone: As yet, its antigen is unknown.

The V and J genes are TRBV28 and TRBJ1-4; D might be TRBD1 (5 bases). The TCR originated in a man in his late teens or twenties in good health. The sample was naive CD4+ T cells sorted from blood. The subset is: CD45RA+ positively selected. CDR3: CASSQNPTDFWDGRLEKLFF. The CDR3 DNA reads TGTGCCAGCAGCCAAAATCCTACGGACTTCTGGGACGGAAGATTAGAAAAACTGTTTTTT.